This T cell receptor beta chain originates from a study of blood T cell repertoires in COVID-19. Study context: The analysed material was cDNA or gDNA that came from T cells, B-cell-depleted T cells, or PBMCs.

V dropped 5 bases and J dropped 2; count of bases not matched to a gene: 7. CDR3 length: 15 residues. Germline CDR1 SNHLY, CDR2 FYNNEI. This clone was seen a handful of times. Original processing methods: Amplified reference gene primers provided the basis for estimating nucleated cell counts. Sequenced by immunoSEQ multiplex PCR; TCRdb stores in-frame clones only, minus some. The V and J calls and clone size were taken over from that table, and D and trimming were inferred from the DNA. The repertoire holds fewer than 75,000 clones, with 87% as singletons. The sequence came from a man in his sixties with active or convalescent COVID-19. Material: peripheral blood. This chain uses TRBV2 with TRBJ2-5, with TRBD1 matching over 8 bases. The chain's CDR3 is CASSWSRGRQETQYF. For the CDR3, the DNA is TGTGCCAGCAGTTGGTCCAGGGGGCGACAAGAGACCCAGTACTTC. Looking up the rest from reference TRBV2 and TRBJ2-5 gives the full variable domain: EPEVTQTPSHQVTQMGQEVILRCVPISNHLYFYWYRQILGQKVEFLVSFYNNEISEKSEIFDDQFSVERPDGSNFTLKIRSTKLEDSAMYFCASSWSRGRQETQYFGPGTRLLVL.